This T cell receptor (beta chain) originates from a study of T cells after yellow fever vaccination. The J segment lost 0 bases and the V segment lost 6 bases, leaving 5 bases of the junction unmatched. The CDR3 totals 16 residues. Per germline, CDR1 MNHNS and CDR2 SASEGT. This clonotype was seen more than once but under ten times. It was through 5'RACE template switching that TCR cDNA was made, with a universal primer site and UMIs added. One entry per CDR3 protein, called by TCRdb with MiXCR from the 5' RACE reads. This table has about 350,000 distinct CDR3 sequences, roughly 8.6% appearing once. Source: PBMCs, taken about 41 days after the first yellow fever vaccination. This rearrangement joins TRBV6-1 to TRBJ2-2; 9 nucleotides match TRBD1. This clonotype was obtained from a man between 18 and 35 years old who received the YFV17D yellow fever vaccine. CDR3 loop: CASSKGDRANTGELFF. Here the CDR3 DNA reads TGTGCCAGCAGCAAAGGGGACAGGGCGAACACCGGGGAGCTGTTTTTT.